The 26 T cell receptor beta chains presented below share a single source sample, sequenced in a study of blood T cell repertoires in COVID-19. The method was immunoSEQ multiplex PCR; TCRdb's version includes in-frame clones alone and lacks a portion of them. In the table there are approximately 200,000 clones, around 84% of which are singletons. Source material: PBMCs or T cells enriched from blood (not recorded which). All receptors derive from a man in his forties or fifties who had recovered from COVID-19.

V and J are TRBV14 and TRBJ1-5, with D possibly TRBD1 on 5 matching bases. The CDR3 spans 13 residues. Germline values: CDR1 SGHDN, CDR2 FVKESK. With 4 bases removed from V and 6 bases from J, the gap between germline ends came to 10 bases. The DNA for the CDR3 is TGTGCCAGCAGCCCAGGGCTGGGTCAGCCCCAGCATTTT. It encodes CASSPGLGQPQHF.

J is TRBJ1-5 and V is TRBV7-8; 7 bases map to TRBD1. V trimming: 5 bases; J trimming: 6 bases; junction bases outside the gene matches: 16. Germline CDR1 is SGHVS and CDR2 is FQNEAQ. The CDR3 extends over 17 amino acids. CDR3 loop: CASSRNLRQGMGQPQHF. The CDR3 DNA follows: TGTGCCAGCAGCCGAAATCTAAGACAGGGAATGGGTCAGCCCCAGCATTTT.

The rearrangement joins TRBV30 to TRBJ1-1; D is unresolved. In germline, CDR1 is GTSNPN, CDR2 SVGIG (reference sequence). V was pared by 1 base and J by 3 bases, with 12 bases between. This CDR3 contains 14 residues. The CDR3 sequence is CAWSASGGDTEAFF. The CDR3 nucleotides read TGTGCCTGGAGTGCCTCGGGCGGGGACACTGAAGCTTTCTTT.

The chain uses TRBV10-1 and TRBJ2-7; weak D call: TRBD1 (6 bases). Trimming removed 3 bases at V and 6 bases at J, with 12 bases between. The V gene's germline CDR1 is WNHNN and CDR2 SYGVQD (reference sequence). The CDR3 is 13 residues long. The CDR3 region is CASSDTGSGEQYF. The DNA of the CDR3 is TGCGCCAGCAGTGATACAGGGTCTGGCGAGCAGTACTTC.

The chain combines TRBV7-9 with TRBJ1-3; no clear D gene. V was shortened by 1 base and J by 0 bases, with 7 bases between the two germline ends. Germline V gives CDR1 SEHNR, CDR2 FQNEAQ (reference sequence). There are 15 residues in the CDR3. For the CDR3, the DNA is TGTGCCAGCAGCTTAGGGCTCAACTCTGGAAACACCATATATTTT. Its translation: CASSLGLNSGNTIYF. Complete variable domain (other parts from reference TRBV7-9 and TRBJ1-3): DTGVSQNPRHKITKRGQNVTFRCDPISEHNRLYWYRQTLGQGPEFLTYFQNEAQLEKSRLLSDRFSAERPKGSFSTLEIQRTEQGDSAMYLCASSLGLNSGNTIYFGEGSWLTVV.

J is TRBJ2-7 and V is TRBV19, with 11 bases aligning to TRBD2. This CDR3 comprises 15 residues. The V segment lost 9 bases and the J segment 1 base; nucleotides outside the gene matches: 8. CDR1 is LNHDA and CDR2 is SQIVND in the germline V gene (reference sequence). In DNA, the CDR3 is TGTGCCAGCCGAAGGGGACTAGCGGAATCCTACGAGCAGTACTTC. Residues: CASRRGLAESYEQYF.

This rearrangement joins TRBV4-2 to TRBJ2-5; perhaps TRBD1 as D (5 bases). CDR1 and CDR2 from the germline V gene are LGHNA and YNFKEQ. The ends were cut back, 0 bases at V and 6 bases at J, with 14 bases in the middle. The CDR3 contains 15 residues. In nucleotides, the CDR3 is TGTGCCAGCAGCCAAGATGGGCTAGGGGTAAAGACCCAGTACTTC. It encodes CASSQDGLGVKTQYF.

The gene calls are TRBV7-2 and TRBJ2-4; D may be TRBD1 (6 bases). Per germline, CDR1 SGHTA and CDR2 FQGNSA. Trimming took off 5 bases at V and 3 bases at J, with 20 bases between the two ends. The CDR3 sequence is 17 residues long. This CDR3 reads CASSPGATAFGKNIQYF. CDR3 DNA sequence: TGTGCCAGCAGCCCAGGGGCGACGGCTTTTGGCAAAAACATTCAGTACTTC.

This clone was observed once. Just one base apart from a much larger clone, this may be a read error. J is TRBJ2-1 and V is TRBV12-3 or TRBV12-4; TRBD2 aligns across 13 bases. CDR3 size: 13 residues. The V gene end was trimmed by 7 bases and the J gene end by 8 bases; junction bases not matched to a gene: 2. As DNA, the CDR3 is TGTGCCAGCAAACTAGCGGGAGGGCATGAGCAGTTCTTC. Protein: CASKLAGGHEQFF.

V and J are TRBV6-2 or TRBV6-3 and TRBJ2-7, with D tentatively TRBD1 (7 bases). Trimming took off 0 bases at V and 3 bases at J, with 12 bases between the two ends. This CDR3 region has 15 residues. Germline CDR1 reads MNHEY; CDR2 reads SVGEGT. CDR3 in DNA: TGTGCCAGCAGTTACTCGTCAGGGGGACTCTACGAGCAGTACTTC. Residues: CASSYSSGGLYEQYF.

The V and J genes are TRBV24-1 and TRBJ2-3; D might be TRBD2 (6 bases). The V gene's germline CDR1 is KGHDR and CDR2 SFDVKD. CDR3 length equals 14 residues. V lost 9 bases and J 0 bases, leaving 12 bases between the germline ends. DNA for the CDR3: TGTGCCACCGCCGGGAGCGGAAGCACAGATACGCAGTATTTT. This encodes CATAGSGSTDTQYF.

The chain is built from TRBV2 and TRBJ1-5; D possibly corresponds to TRBD1 (6 bases). The germline CDR1 and CDR2 sequences are SNHLY and FYNNEI. CDR3 length: 14 residues. Trimming pared 6 bases from V and 0 bases from J, leaving 9 bases between. The CDR3 nucleotides are TGTGCCAGCAGCGGGACAATTAGCAATCAGCCCCAGCATTTT. It specifies CASSGTISNQPQHF.

The V and J genes are TRBV6-2 or TRBV6-3 and TRBJ2-3; possible D gene TRBD2, 6 bases. The ends were cut back, 4 bases at V and 3 bases at J, with 14 bases in the middle. This CDR3 is 15 amino acids long. The V gene's germline CDR1 is MNHEY and CDR2 SVGEGT. The CDR3 DNA is TGTGCCAGCAGTTCCCCGGGAGTTGTGACAGATACGCAGTATTTT. This gives the protein CASSSPGVVTDTQYF.

A single count supports this clone. This chain connects TRBV5-1 to TRBJ2-3; TRBD2 aligns across 14 bases. Germline CDR1 is SGHRS and CDR2 is YFSETQ. The trim removed 4 bases at V and 3 bases at J, leaving 10 bases unmatched. CDR3 length: 18 amino acids. The CDR3 DNA reads TGCGCCAGCAGCCATGGTGTGGGGACTAGCGGGAGAACAGATACGCAGTATTTT. It encodes CASSHGVGTSGRTDTQYF.

The V gene is TRBV7-8, the J gene TRBJ2-3; 8 bases fit TRBD1. The CDR3 consists of 17 residues. Looked up from germline, CDR1 is SGHVS and CDR2 is FQNEAQ. The trim removed 0 bases at V and 2 bases at J, leaving 7 bases unmatched. The CDR3 region has the DNA TGTGCCAGCAGCTTAGCGTCGGGACAGGTTGACACAGATACGCAGTATTTT. Translated: CASSLASGQVDTDTQYF.

The V call is TRBV15, the J call TRBJ2-7; the D is unclear. Trimming cost V 0 bases and J 0 bases, with 9 bases left between them. The CDR3 covers 15 residues. Germline lookup yields CDR1 LNHNV and CDR2 YYDKDF (reference sequence). For the CDR3, the DNA is TGTGCCACCAGCAGAGAAGTAGTGAGCTCCTACGAGCAGTACTTC. Encoded protein: CATSREVVSSYEQYF. Looking up the rest from reference TRBV15 and TRBJ2-7 gives the full variable domain: DAMVIQNPRYQVTQFGKPVTLSCSQTLNHNVMYWYQQKSSQAPKLLFHYYDKDFNNEADTPDNFQSRRPNTSFCFLDIRSPGLGDTAMYLCATSREVVSSYEQYFGPGTRLTVT.

The rearrangement uses TRBV27 and TRBJ1-2, with D perhaps TRBD1 (5 bases). This CDR3 has 19 residues. Trimming cost V 6 bases and J 8 bases, with 34 bases left between them. Germline CDR1 reads MNHEY; CDR2 reads SMNVEV (reference sequence). The CDR3 reads CASRPGPPDPPTAQVGYTF. The CDR3 bases are TGTGCCAGCAGACCCGGACCTCCAGACCCTCCGACAGCCCAGGTGGGCTACACCTTC.

The chain employs TRBV4-2 and TRBJ2-5; TRBD1 matches at 8 bases. J lost 13 bases, V lost 2 bases, and 12 bases had no gene match. Germline values: CDR1 LGHNA, CDR2 YNFKEQ. The CDR3 has 14 amino acids. In DNA, the CDR3 is TGTGCCAGCAGCCAACAGACAGGGGCCCTACATCCGTACTTC. It encodes CASSQQTGALHPYF.

The genes are TRBV29-1 and TRBJ1-5, with 7 bases identical to TRBD1. There are 14 residues in the CDR3. V shed 4 bases, J shed 3 bases, and the junction held 6 bases outside the gene matches. Germline V CDR1 and CDR2: SQVTM, ANQGSEA. DNA of the CDR3: TGCAGCGTTGCTCCCGGGACAGCCAATCAGCCCCAGCATTTT. This codes for CSVAPGTANQPQHF.

This clone has just one count. The chain recombines TRBV10-3 with TRBJ2-7; the match to TRBD2 covers 14 bases. Germline trimming cut 5 bases from V and 3 bases from J; bases unmatched to any gene: 9. The CDR3 is made up of 17 amino acids. The germline CDR1 and CDR2 sequences are ENHRY and SYGVKD. The CDR3 DNA reads TGTGCCATCAGTAGGACTAGCGGGAGGCCGGAAAACTACGAGCAGTACTTC. Residues: CAISRTSGRPENYEQYF.

This chain links TRBV12-3 or TRBV12-4 with TRBJ2-5, with D tentatively TRBD1 (5 bases). This CDR3 has 13 amino acids. V was clipped by 6 bases and J by 1 base, with 9 bases between them. The CDR3 sequence is CASRRQFQETQYF. DNA for the CDR3: TGTGCCAGCAGGAGACAGTTCCAAGAGACCCAGTACTTC.

The chain links TRBV15 to TRBJ1-4; tentatively, D is TRBD1 (6 bases). The CDR3 is 16 amino acids. In germline, CDR1 is LNHNV, CDR2 YYDKDF (reference sequence). The germline V and J ends were trimmed by 0 bases and 5 bases, with 13 bases remaining between them. CDR3 loop: CATSRDKGGLNEKLFF. The CDR3 DNA reads as TGTGCCACCAGCAGAGATAAGGGGGGGCTAAATGAAAAACTGTTTTTT.

V is TRBV7-9 and J is TRBJ2-7; D remains unclear. The length of the CDR3 is 15 residues. V was pared by 8 bases and J by 0 bases, with 17 bases between. In germline, CDR1 is SEHNR, CDR2 FQNEAQ (reference sequence). In DNA, the CDR3 is TGTGCCAGCGGCAAATCGTCGAGCGCCTCCTACGAGCAGTACTTC. It encodes CASGKSSSASYEQYF.

This clone came up a few times. V is TRBV5-1 and J is TRBJ2-5, with TRBD1 matching 10 bases. The CDR3 length is 14 residues. The germline V gene encodes CDR1 SGHRS and CDR2 YFSETQ. V was clipped by 3 bases and J by 5 bases; unmatched bases: 4. The CDR3 here is CASSSGTGDETQYF. CDR3 coding DNA: TGCGCCAGCAGCTCGGGGACAGGGGATGAGACCCAGTACTTC.

J is TRBJ1-1 and V is TRBV7-9, with a tentative D call TRBD1 (5 bases). V lost 7 bases to trimming and J lost 3 bases, with 12 bases between them. The CDR3 contains 13 residues. In germline, CDR1 is SEHNR, CDR2 FQNEAQ (reference sequence). The CDR3 here is CASKGEAHTEAFF. The CDR3 DNA is TGTGCCAGCAAAGGGGAAGCACACACTGAAGCTTTCTTT.

V is TRBV7-9 and J is TRBJ2-7; 8 bases match TRBD1. The germline CDR1 and CDR2 sequences are SEHNR and FQNEAQ (reference sequence). V dropped 2 bases and J dropped 2; count of bases not matched to a gene: 8. The CDR3 is 16 amino acids. The CDR3 DNA follows: TGTGCCAGCAGCTTATTCTCGGGACAGGTGACCTACGAGCAGTACTTC. It encodes CASSLFSGQVTYEQYF.